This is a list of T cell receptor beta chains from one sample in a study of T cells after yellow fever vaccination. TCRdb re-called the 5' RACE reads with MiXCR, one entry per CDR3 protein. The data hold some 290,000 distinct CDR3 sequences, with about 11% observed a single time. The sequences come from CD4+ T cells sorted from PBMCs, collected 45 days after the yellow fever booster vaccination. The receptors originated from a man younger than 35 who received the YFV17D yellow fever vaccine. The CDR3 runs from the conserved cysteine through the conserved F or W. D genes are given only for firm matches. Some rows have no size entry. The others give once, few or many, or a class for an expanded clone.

CASSQLWSNTDTQYF TGTGCCAGCAGCCAATTGTGGTCGAACACAGATACGCAGTATTTT TRBJ2-3 many TRBV16 15 .
CASSPWGGSPLHF TGCGCCAGCAGCCCCTGGGGTGGATCACCCCTCCACTTT TRBJ1-6 few TRBV5-1 13 .
CAWRRGNQPQHF TGTGCCTGGAGGCGGGGCAATCAGCCCCAGCATTTT TRBJ1-5 few TRBV30 12 .
CASSFYDVGETQYF TGTGCCAGCAGTTTTTACGATGTTGGGGAGACCCAGTACTTC TRBJ2-5 . TRBV12-3/TRBV12-4 14 .
CASSLQGSSGELFF TGTGCCAGCAGCTTGCAAGGGTCTTCCGGGGAGCTGTTTTTT TRBJ2-2 many TRBV7-9 14 .
CASSLAEGEAFF TGTGCCAGCAGCTTAGCGGAGGGTGAAGCTTTCTTT TRBJ1-1 . TRBV11-3 12 .
CASSQVPGGVNGYTF TGTGCCAGCAGCCAAGTGCCAGGGGGTGTAAATGGCTACACCTTC TRBJ1-2 few TRBV3-1 15 TRBD1
CASSLVAALSGANVLTF TGTGCCAGCAGCTTAGTAGCGGCGCTCTCTGGGGCCAACGTCCTGACTTTC TRBJ2-6 . TRBV7-2 17 .
CASSVAPSTGMGYTF TGTGCCAGCAGCGTAGCCCCCTCGACAGGGATGGGCTACACCTTC TRBJ1-2 few TRBV9 15 TRBD1
CAISDQSGANVLTF TGTGCCATCAGTGATCAATCTGGGGCCAACGTCCTGACTTTC TRBJ2-6 . TRBV10-3 14 .
CASSLYSPLHF TGTGCCAGCAGCTTGTACTCACCCCTCCACTTT TRBJ1-6 . TRBV5-8 11 .
CASSQVQLNEKLFF TGCGCCAGCAGCCAAGTTCAGTTGAATGAAAAACTGTTTTTT TRBJ1-4 many TRBV4-1 14 .
CASSTLGRSNYGYTF TGTGCCAGCAGTACACTCGGCAGAAGTAACTATGGCTACACCTTC TRBJ1-2 many TRBV6-1 15 .
CASSVGVVQETQYF TGTGCCAGCAGCGTCGGGGTTGTCCAAGAGACCCAGTACTTC TRBJ2-5 . TRBV7-8 14 .
CSVDFGDRQPQHF TGCAGCGTTGATTTCGGGGACCGACAGCCCCAGCATTTT TRBJ1-5 . TRBV29-1 13 .